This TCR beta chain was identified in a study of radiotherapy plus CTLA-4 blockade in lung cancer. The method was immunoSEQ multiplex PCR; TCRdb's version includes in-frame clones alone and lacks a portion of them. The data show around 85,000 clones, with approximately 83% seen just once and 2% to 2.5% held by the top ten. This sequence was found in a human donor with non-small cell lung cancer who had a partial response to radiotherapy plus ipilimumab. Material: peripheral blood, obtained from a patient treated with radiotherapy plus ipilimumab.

The CDR3 sequence is CASSPQTDPYEQYF. The DNA of the CDR3 is TGCGCCAGCAGCCCTCAGACAGACCCCTACGAGCAGTACTTC. The chain uses TRBV4-1 and TRBJ2-7, with D maybe TRBD1 (5 bases). The CDR3 consists of 14 residues. The V and J ends lost 4 bases and 2 bases respectively, with 12 bases between them. The germline gives CDR1 MGHRA, CDR2 YSYEKL.